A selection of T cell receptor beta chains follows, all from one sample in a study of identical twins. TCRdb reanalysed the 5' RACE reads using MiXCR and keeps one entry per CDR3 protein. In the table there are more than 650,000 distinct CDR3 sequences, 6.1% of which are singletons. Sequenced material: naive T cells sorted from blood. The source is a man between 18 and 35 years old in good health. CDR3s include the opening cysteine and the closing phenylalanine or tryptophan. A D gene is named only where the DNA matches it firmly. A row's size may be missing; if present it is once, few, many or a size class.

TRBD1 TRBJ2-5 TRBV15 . TGTGCCACCAGCAGAGGAAACAGGGGTGAGACCCAGTACTTC CATSRGNRGETQYF
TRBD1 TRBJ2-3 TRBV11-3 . TGTGCCAGCACTCCCCCGGGACAGGGGTACCATACGCAGTATTTT CASTPPGQGYHTQYF
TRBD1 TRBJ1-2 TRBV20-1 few TGCAGTGCTACGACAGGGGGCAGCGATGGCTACACCTTC CSATTGGSDGYTF
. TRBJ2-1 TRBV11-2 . TGTGCCAGCGGCCAGACCTACAATGAGCAGTTCTTC CASGQTYNEQFF
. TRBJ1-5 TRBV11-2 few TGTGCCAGCAGCTTAGGGTTAGGGGAACGGCAGCCCCAGCATTTT CASSLGLGERQPQHF
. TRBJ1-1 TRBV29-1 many TGCAGCGTTTCGGACACCCACACTGAAGCTTTCTTT CSVSDTHTEAFF
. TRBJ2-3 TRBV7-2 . TGTGCCTCGTCACGGGGAGGACATACGCAGTATTTT CASSRGGHTQYF
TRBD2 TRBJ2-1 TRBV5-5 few TGTGCCAGCAGCTTGGCCCAGCTAGCGGGAAGCGATGAGCAGTTCTTC CASSLAQLAGSDEQFF
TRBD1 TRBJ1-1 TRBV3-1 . TGTGCCAGCAGCCGAGGACAGGTGGGCACTGAAGCTTTCTTT CASSRGQVGTEAFF
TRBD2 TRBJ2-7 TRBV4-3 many TGCGCCAGCAGCCAAGATTGGCGGGAGGCCCTCTTAGAGCAGTACTTC CASSQDWREALLEQYF
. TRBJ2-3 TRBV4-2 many TGTGCCAGCAGCCTATCGGACGAAGATACGCAGTATTTT CASSLSDEDTQYF
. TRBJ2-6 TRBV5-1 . TGCGCCAGCAGCTTTTACGGGCTCAGGGGCTCTGGGGCCAACGTCCTGACTTTC CASSFYGLRGSGANVLTF
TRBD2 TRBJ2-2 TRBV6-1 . TGTGCCAGCAGTGGATGGACTAGCGGGGGGATTAACACCGGGGAGCTGTTTTTT CASSGWTSGGINTGELFF
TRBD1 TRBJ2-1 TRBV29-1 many TGCAGCGTTGAAATAGGGGGCTTAGGGGACAATGAGCAGTTCTTC CSVEIGGLGDNEQFF
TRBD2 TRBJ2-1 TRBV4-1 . TGCGCCAGCAGCCACCAAAGCGGGAGGAACTACAATGAGCAGTTCTTC CASSHQSGRNYNEQFF
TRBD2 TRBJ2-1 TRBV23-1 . TGCGCCAGCGGAAAACCGGGACTAGCGGGAGGGGACTCCTACAATGAGCAGTTCTTC CASGKPGLAGGDSYNEQFF
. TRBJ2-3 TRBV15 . TGTGCCACCAGCACTGCGACTAGTTCAGATACGCAGTATTTT CATSTATSSDTQYF
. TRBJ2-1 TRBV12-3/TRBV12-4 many TGTGCCAGCAGTCCCGGGACTCCGCACAATGAGCAGTTCTTC CASSPGTPHNEQFF
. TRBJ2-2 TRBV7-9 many TGTGCCAGCAGCCCACATCCAGGGAGAACCGGGGAGCTGTTTTTT CASSPHPGRTGELFF
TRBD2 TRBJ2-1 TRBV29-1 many TGCAGCGTTGATACGGGAGGGCCGGTTGAGCAGTTCTTC CSVDTGGPVEQFF
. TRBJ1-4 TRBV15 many TGTGCCACCAGCAGAGATCCCAGAACTAATGAAAAACTGTTTTTT CATSRDPRTNEKLFF
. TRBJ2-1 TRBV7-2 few TGTGCCAGCAGCTCCCCCTTTGACGGTGAGCAGTTCTTC CASSSPFDGEQFF
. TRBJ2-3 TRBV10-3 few TGTGCCATCAGTGTACTGAAGTCAGATACGCAGTATTTT CAISVLKSDTQYF
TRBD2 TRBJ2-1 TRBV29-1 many TGCAGCGCTACCAGCGGGAGAACTCTGTTCTTC CSATSGRTLFF
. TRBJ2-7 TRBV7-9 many TGTGCCAGCAGCCCATTCTCCTACGAGCAGTACTTC CASSPFSYEQYF
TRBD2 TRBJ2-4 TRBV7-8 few TGTGCCAGCAGCCCCGGGAGGACGGACATTCAGTACTTC CASSPGRTDIQYF
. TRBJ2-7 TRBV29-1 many TGCAGCGTCCGGACATTCGACTACGAGCAGTACTTC CSVRTFDYEQYF
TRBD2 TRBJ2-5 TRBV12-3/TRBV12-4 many TGTGCCAGCAGTTTAACTAGCGGGAAGACCCAGTACTTC CASSLTSGKTQYF
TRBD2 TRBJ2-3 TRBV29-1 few TGCAGCGTTGAAGTTCTAGCGGGGGCCACAGATACGCAGTATTTT CSVEVLAGATDTQYF